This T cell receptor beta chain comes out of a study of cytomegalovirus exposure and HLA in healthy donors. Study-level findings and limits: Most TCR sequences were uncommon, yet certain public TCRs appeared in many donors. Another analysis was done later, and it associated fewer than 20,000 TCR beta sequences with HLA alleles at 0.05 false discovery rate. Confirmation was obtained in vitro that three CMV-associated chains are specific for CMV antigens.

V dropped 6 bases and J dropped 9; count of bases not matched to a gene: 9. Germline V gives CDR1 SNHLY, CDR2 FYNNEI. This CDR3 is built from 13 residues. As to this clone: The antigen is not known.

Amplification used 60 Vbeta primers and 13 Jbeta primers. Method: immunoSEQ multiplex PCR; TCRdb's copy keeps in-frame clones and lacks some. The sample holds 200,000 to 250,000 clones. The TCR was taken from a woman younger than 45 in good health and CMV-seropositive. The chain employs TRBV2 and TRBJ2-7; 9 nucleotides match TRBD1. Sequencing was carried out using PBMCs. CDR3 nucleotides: TGTGCCAGCAGCCCTGGGACAGGGTTAGTGCAGTACTTC. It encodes CASSPGTGLVQYF.